A single sample gave rise to the 14 T cell receptor beta chains below, sequenced in a study of cytomegalovirus exposure and HLA in healthy donors. The repertoire was sequenced with immunoSEQ multiplex PCR; TCRdb's copy has only in-frame clones and lacks some. The table lists approximately 140,000 clones, approximately 84% of them singletons. The specimen sequenced was PBMCs. These receptors all come from a woman in her 30s in good health and CMV-seronegative.

The chain recombines TRBV5-1 with TRBJ1-4; 9 bases agree with TRBD1. The CDR3 is 15 residues long. V shed 5 bases, J shed 6 bases, and the junction held 8 bases outside the gene matches. The V gene's germline CDR1 is SGHRS and CDR2 YFSETQ. The CDR3 DNA reads as TGCGCCAGCAGGGCGACAGGGGGTATTCATGAAAAACTGTTTTTT. Its protein product is CASRATGGIHEKLFF.

The genes are TRBV10-2 and TRBJ2-5; no definite D call. Deletions cut 4 bases from V and 5 bases from J, with 5 bases between. Germline V lookup: CDR1 WSHSY, CDR2 SAAADI. The CDR3 totals 11 residues. The CDR3 reads CASSGEETQYF. CDR3 in DNA: TGCGCCAGCAGTGGCGAGGAGACCCAGTACTTC.

The chain joins TRBV7-3 to TRBJ1-6, with a weak D call TRBD1 (5 bases). Germline V gives CDR1 SGHTA, CDR2 FQGTGA. V lost 0 bases and J 8 bases, leaving 11 bases between the germline ends. The CDR3 covers 15 residues. CDR3 residues: CASSLTGGNYSPLHF. The CDR3 DNA is TGTGCCAGCAGCTTAACGGGGGGAAATTATTCACCCCTCCACTTT.

The gene calls are TRBV2 and TRBJ1-5, with D unresolved. V was clipped by 6 bases and J by 4 bases, with 16 bases between them. CDR3 size: 15 residues. Germline CDR1 is SNHLY and CDR2 is FYNNEI. CDR3 in DNA: TGTGCCAGCAGCGCCCAAGGGTCGGGGAATCAGCCCCAGCATTTT. As protein: CASSAQGSGNQPQHF.

V and J are TRBV27 and TRBJ2-5; TRBD2 agrees at 11 bases. The CDR3 spans 15 residues. CDR1 MNHEY and CDR2 SMNVEV come from the germline V gene (reference sequence). V gave up 8 bases and J gave up 4 bases; unmatched junction bases: 9. CDR3 nucleotide sequence: TGTGCCAGCCGAACTAGCGGGGGCCCCCGAGAGACCCAGTACTTC. This codes for CASRTSGGPRETQYF.

V gene TRBV4-2 combines with J gene TRBJ2-1; 9 bases fit TRBD2. V was clipped by 0 bases and J by 4 bases; unmatched bases: 4. CDR1 is LGHNA and CDR2 is YNFKEQ in the germline V gene. There are 16 residues in the CDR3. The CDR3 sequence is CASSQDMAGGYNEQFF. For the CDR3, the DNA is TGTGCCAGCAGCCAAGATATGGCGGGGGGGTACAATGAGCAGTTCTTC.

The chain couples TRBV9 to TRBJ2-2, with 10 bases that match TRBD1. The ends lost 7 bases at V and 6 bases at J; junction bases unmatched: 6. The CDR3 is 14 amino acids. The V gene's germline CDR1 is SGDLS and CDR2 YYNGEE. CDR3 protein: CASGDRGFAGELFF. CDR3 sequence (DNA): TGTGCCAGCGGGGACAGGGGATTCGCCGGGGAGCTGTTTTTT.

This chain uses TRBV30 with TRBJ1-1, with D hard to call. CDR1 GTSNPN and CDR2 SVGIG come from the germline V gene (reference sequence). This CDR3 spans 12 amino acids. V was pared by 5 bases and J by 10 bases, with 17 bases between. For the CDR3, the DNA is TGTGCCTGGGCTGGGGAGTACGAAGGAGCTTTCTTT. It is translated as CAWAGEYEGAFF.

The chain is built from TRBV30 and TRBJ2-7; no clear D gene. The CDR3 has 12 amino acids. The ends were cut back, 0 bases at V and 5 bases at J, with 8 bases in the middle. Germline V lookup: CDR1 GTSNPN, CDR2 SVGIG (reference sequence). This CDR3 reads CAWSVNGNEQYF. Here the CDR3 DNA reads TGTGCCTGGAGTGTGAATGGCAACGAGCAGTACTTC.

This clone has just a few counts. The gene calls are TRBV6-1 and TRBJ1-2; TRBD1 matches 7 bases. This CDR3 region has 13 residues. Germline V gives CDR1 MNHNS, CDR2 SASEGT. Trimming at V came to 3 bases and at J to 4 bases, leaving 2 bases not matched to a gene. The DNA of the CDR3 is TGTGCCAGCAGTGAGACAGGGTTCTATGGCTACACCTTC. Encoded protein: CASSETGFYGYTF.

CDR3 sequence (DNA): TGTGCCAGCAAGGCCGACAGGGGGTCAGATACGCAGTATTTT. Residues: CASKADRGSDTQYF. This rearrangement joins TRBV2 to TRBJ2-3, with 9 bases identical to TRBD1. CDR1 and CDR2 (germline): SNHLY, FYNNEI. The CDR3 extends over 14 amino acids. The ends lost 7 bases at V and 4 bases at J; junction bases unmatched: 6.

V gene TRBV7-2 combines with J gene TRBJ2-7, with D perhaps TRBD1 (5 bases). CDR3 length: 16 residues. V was pared by 5 bases and J by 4 bases, with 21 bases between. Germline CDR1 SGHTA, CDR2 FQGNSA. In nucleotides, the CDR3 is TGTGCCAGCAGCCCTCCAGGCAGCAGGGCCCAATACGAGCAGTACTTC. Residues: CASSPPGSRAQYEQYF.

The rearrangement uses TRBV6-6 and TRBJ2-2; tentatively, D is TRBD2 (6 bases). Germline V lookup: CDR1 MNHNY, CDR2 SVGAGI (reference sequence). The CDR3 is 14 amino acids. With 6 bases removed from V and 4 bases from J, the gap between germline ends came to 12 bases. CDR3: CASSPGLFTGELFF. CDR3 DNA: TGTGCCAGCAGCCCGGGACTGTTCACCGGGGAGCTGTTTTTT.

The chain has TRBV5-1 and TRBJ1-2; 8 bases align to TRBD1. The CDR3 is 14 residues long. Germline V gene data show CDR1 as SGHRS and CDR2 as YFSETQ. V lost 2 bases, J lost 3 bases, and 3 bases stayed unmatched. The CDR3 region is CASSFLTGDYGYTF. Written as DNA, the CDR3 is TGCGCCAGCAGCTTTCTGACAGGGGACTATGGCTACACCTTC. Complete variable domain (other parts from reference TRBV5-1 and TRBJ1-2): KAGVTQTPRYLIKTRGQQVTLSCSPISGHRSVSWYQQTPGQGLQFLFEYFSETQRNKGNFPGRFSGRQFSNSRSEMNVSTLELGDSALYLCASSFLTGDYGYTFGSGTRLTVV.